This T cell receptor (beta chain) came from a study of shared clonotypes between healthy human individuals (dated by TCRdb to about 2020). Background on the whole study: A few men and a couple of women, aged 18 to 49 years, made up the cohort. For each donor, CD4 naive and CD4 memory were each run on three plates, CD8 naive on two plates, and CD8 memory on one plate. To estimate repertoire size and how much clonotypes are shared between individuals, the study performed deep sequencing of blood TCR repertoires from 4 to 6 healthy adults. To increase sequencing depth and limit assay-specific biases, different laboratories used diverse techniques to prepare libraries and sequence TCR repertoires. Each donor's leukapheresis produced roughly between roughly 0.85 and 10 billion PBMCs.

Germline trimming amounts to 3 bases on V and 4 bases on J, with 9 as the count of junction bases outside the gene matches. The CDR3 runs 16 residues from the cysteine to the phenylalanine. Here the CDR3 DNA is all that survives: 48 bases in frame from base 1. The germline V gene encodes CDR1 SGHDT and CDR2 YYEEEE. Summary of the overall study and its limitations: Sampling was restricted to blood, and TCR repertoires in tissues likely differ from the TCR repertoires found in blood. Pairwise subsampling led to the expectation that sequencing depth would affect the degree of clonotype sharing among donors. The small number of donors limited the genetic and exposure-history diversity represented. Incomplete sequencing was indicated by rarefaction of sorted-subset datasets, despite the large sequencing depth. Compared with non-shared clonotypes, clonotypes shared by all four sorted-subset donors had higher generation probabilities. Naive subsets generally had larger estimated clonotype richness than memory subsets did. Across a few donors, around 5% of naive CD4, 3.5% of naive CD8, about 2.3% of memory CD4, and 0.4% of memory CD8 clonotypes were shared.

This clone was counted a single time. The antigen it recognizes is unknown. Base qualities are not at hand, and no much larger clone is one base apart. Using the deep immunoSEQ assay, TCR CDR3 regions were amplified from genomic DNA by multiplex PCR. Extracted genomic DNA from each cell subset was distributed evenly across all wells of several immunoSEQ 96-well plates, and each plate was treated as a replicate. For sorted subsets, each replicate PCR was loaded with approximately 0.2 ug genomic DNA, equivalent to some 31,000 T cell genomes. Purified libraries were quantified with a Qubit 3.0 fluorometer, sized on a Bioanalyzer 2100, and re-quantified with the KAPA Library Quantification kit. Each immunoSEQ 96-well plate was sequenced on its own single-read 150-cycle Illumina NextSeq 550 flow cell. Per the authors' processing: Because only junctional sequences without quality scores were contained in the immunoSEQ output, filtering matching that applied to full-length reads could not be performed. Sequences were annotated with PyIR, a Python wrapper for IgBLAST v1.9, and V/J genes and CDR3 were assigned using IMGT germline references. Reads were removed for weak V/J assignments (E-value above 1e-6), missing CDR3, stop codons, out-of-frame junctions, or ambiguous translated residues. V3J clonotypes were defined as sequences sharing the same inferred V gene, J gene, and CDR3 amino acid sequence. Percentage overlap between repertoires was calculated by dividing the number of shared unique clonotypes by the size of the smaller repertoire. Richness of each repertoire was evaluated using RTK rarefaction, the Chao1 estimator, and Recon v2.1 estimates of unobserved clonotypes. Generation probabilities were computed with OLGA for all TCRbeta clonotypes obtained by the gDNA method from a few donors. The clones in this table, taken by TCRdb from immuneACCESS, are in-frame only. Not every clone is retained; where verified, under half of the shortfall comes from an unresolved V gene, and the cause of the rest is unknown. Clonal size and the V and J genes are those of that table, whereas D and trimming came from the DNA. In all, the sample holds roughly 2.2 million clones, and under 95% of those were seen once. In total, the top ten clones hold around 0.4% of the sample.

The donors were healthy, HIV-negative adults with no recently reported acute infections or vaccinations. Every donor was a Caucasian adult residing in Nashville, Tennessee, USA. CD4+ T cells were enriched by magnetic negative selection, after which naive cells were positively selected on CD45RA and the negative fraction was taken as the memory subset. Blood was collected by leukapheresis, and PBMCs were isolated by Ficoll-Histopaque density gradient centrifugation and then cryopreserved in liquid nitrogen vapor phase. Purity and quantity of every magnetically sorted T cell population were checked by analytical flow cytometry. From each sorted fraction, genomic DNA was isolated and quantified by UV absorbance on a Nanodrop 2000c.

The clonotype comes from a man younger than 35 in good health. Some clones in this sample may be carry-over from other donors' samples. The chain was built from TRBV5-6 and TRBJ2-1, with 8 middle bases fitting TRBD2. Material for sequencing was naive CD4+ T cells from PBMCs. The intended sense of this specimen's cell subset or site label: CD45RA+ positively selected. DNA sequence: TGTGCCAGCAGCTCCACTCAACTAGCGGCATACAATGAGCAGTTCTTC. This gives the protein CASSSTQLAAYNEQFF.